The clone carrying this TCR beta chain was detected only a few times. The antigen remains undetermined. The PCR employed 60 Vbeta primers together with 13 Jbeta primers. Some clones are missing from TCRdb's copy, which holds only in-frame ones; the method was immunoSEQ multiplex PCR. The sample includes around 130,000 clones, less than 10% of them seen just once. This sample is drawn from a study of cytomegalovirus exposure and HLA in healthy donors. Study in general: Among the approximately 380 donors who were genotyped, around 77% fell in the genetic ancestry cluster that is associated with self-reported Caucasian donors.

Study-wide results and caveats: A cluster of highly shared sequence variants was likely a sequencing artifact. Usually a TCR sequence was rare, but some public TCRs were found in many donors.

This CDR3 contains 14 residues. J gave up 5 bases and V 4 bases, and 2 bases lay outside the gene matches. Germline CDR1 reads SGHRS; CDR2 reads YFSETQ. The J gene is TRBJ1-6, the V gene TRBV5-1, with 8 positions matching TRBD1. The sequenced sample was PBMCs. The TCR sequence derives from a woman aged 40 to 50 in good health and CMV-seropositive. The CDR3 protein is CASSETGDNSPLHF. The CDR3 bases are TGCGCCAGCAGCGAGACAGGGGATAATTCACCCCTCCACTTT.